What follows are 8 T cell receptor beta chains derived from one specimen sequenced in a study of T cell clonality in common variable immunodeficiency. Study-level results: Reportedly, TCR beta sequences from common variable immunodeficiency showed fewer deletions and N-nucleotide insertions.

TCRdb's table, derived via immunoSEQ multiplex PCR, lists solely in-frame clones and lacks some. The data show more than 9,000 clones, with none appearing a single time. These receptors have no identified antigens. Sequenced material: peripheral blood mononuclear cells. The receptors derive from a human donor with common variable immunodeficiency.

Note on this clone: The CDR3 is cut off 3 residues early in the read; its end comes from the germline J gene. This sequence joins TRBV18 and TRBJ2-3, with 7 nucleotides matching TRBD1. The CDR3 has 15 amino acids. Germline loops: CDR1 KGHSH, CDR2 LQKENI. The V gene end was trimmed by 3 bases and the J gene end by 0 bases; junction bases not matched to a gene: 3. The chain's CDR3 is CASSPPGQSTDTQYF. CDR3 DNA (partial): TGTGCCAGCTCACCCCCGGGACAGAGCACAGATACG.

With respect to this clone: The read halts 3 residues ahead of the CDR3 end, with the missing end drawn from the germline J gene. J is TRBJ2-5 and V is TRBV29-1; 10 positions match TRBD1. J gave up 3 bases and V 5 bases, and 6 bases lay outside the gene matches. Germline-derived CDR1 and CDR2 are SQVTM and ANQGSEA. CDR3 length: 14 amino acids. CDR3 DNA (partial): TGCAGCGTTCACCCCGGGACAGGGGAAGAGACC. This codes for CSVHPGTGEET. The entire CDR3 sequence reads CSVHPGTGEETQYF. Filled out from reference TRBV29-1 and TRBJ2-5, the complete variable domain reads SAVISQKPSRDICQRGTSLTIQCQVDSQVTMMFWYRQQPGQSLTLIATANQGSEATYESGFVIDKFPISRPNLTFSTLTVSNMSPEDSSIYLCSVHPGTGEETQYFGPGTRLLVL.

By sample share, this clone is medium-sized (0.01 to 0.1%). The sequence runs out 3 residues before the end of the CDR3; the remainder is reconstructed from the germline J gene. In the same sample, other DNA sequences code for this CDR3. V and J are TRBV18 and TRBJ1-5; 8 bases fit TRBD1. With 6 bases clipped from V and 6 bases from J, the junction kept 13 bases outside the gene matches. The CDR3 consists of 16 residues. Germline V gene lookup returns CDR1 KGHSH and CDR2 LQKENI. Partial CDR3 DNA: TGTGCCAGCTCTTACAAGACAGGGGTTCACACTCAGCCC. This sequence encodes CASSYKTGVHTQP. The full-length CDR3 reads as CASSYKTGVHTQPQHF.

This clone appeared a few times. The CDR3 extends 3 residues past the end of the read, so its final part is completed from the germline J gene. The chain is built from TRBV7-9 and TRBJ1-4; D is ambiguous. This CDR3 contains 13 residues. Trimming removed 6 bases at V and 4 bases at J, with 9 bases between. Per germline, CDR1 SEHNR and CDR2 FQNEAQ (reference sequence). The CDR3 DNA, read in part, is TGTGCCAGCAGACAGCAGGATAATGAAAAA. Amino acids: CASRQQDNEK. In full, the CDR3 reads CASRQQDNEKLFF.

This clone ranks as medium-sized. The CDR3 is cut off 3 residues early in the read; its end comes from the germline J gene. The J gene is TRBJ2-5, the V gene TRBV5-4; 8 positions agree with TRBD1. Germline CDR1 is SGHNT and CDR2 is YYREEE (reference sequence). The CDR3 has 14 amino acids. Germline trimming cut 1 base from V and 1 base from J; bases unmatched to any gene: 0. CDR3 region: CASSLTGGQETQYF. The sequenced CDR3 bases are TGTGCCAGCAGCTTGACAGGGGGCCAAGAGACC.

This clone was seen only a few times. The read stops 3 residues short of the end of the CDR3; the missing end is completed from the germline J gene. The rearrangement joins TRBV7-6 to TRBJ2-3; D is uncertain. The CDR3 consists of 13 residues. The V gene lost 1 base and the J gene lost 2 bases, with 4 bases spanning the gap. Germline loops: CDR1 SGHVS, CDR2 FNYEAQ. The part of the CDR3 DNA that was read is TGTGCCAGCAGCTTAGTCAACACAGATACG. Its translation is CASSLVNTDT. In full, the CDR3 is CASSLVNTDTQYF.

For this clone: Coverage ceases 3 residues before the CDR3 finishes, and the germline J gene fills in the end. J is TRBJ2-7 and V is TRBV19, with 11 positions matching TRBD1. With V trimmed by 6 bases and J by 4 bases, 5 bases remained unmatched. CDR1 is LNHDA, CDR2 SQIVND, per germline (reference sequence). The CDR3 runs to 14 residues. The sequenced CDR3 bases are TGTGCCAGTAGCCCCGGGACAGGGGGATACGAG. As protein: CASSPGTGGYE. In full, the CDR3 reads CASSPGTGGYEQYF. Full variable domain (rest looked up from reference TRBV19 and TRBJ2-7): DGGITQSPKYLFRKEGQNVTLSCEQNLNHDAMYWYRQDPGQGLRLIYYSQIVNDFQKGDIAEGYSVSREKKESFPLTVTSAQKNPTAFYLCASSPGTGGYEQYFGPGTRLTVT.

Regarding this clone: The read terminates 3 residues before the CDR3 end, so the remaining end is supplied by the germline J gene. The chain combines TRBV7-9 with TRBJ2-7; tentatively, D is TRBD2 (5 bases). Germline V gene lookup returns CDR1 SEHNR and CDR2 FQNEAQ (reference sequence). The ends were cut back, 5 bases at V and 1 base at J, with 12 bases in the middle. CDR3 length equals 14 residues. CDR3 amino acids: CASSRGQVSYEQYF. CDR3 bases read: TGTGCCAGCAGCCGAGGGCAGGTTTCCTACGAG.